Presented here are 24 T cell receptor beta chains from one specimen sequenced in a study of CD8+ T cells in alopecia areata. TCR sequencing used cDNA made by reverse transcription of extracted RNA. Generated by immunoSEQ multiplex PCR, the TCRdb table keeps only in-frame clones and is missing some. The sample contains about 200,000 clones, about three fifths of which appear only once. Described treatment: oral pan-JAK inhibitor, 5-10 mg twice daily. The specimen was CD4+ T cells sorted from blood, collected at week 4, from a patient treated with tofacitinib. These receptors came from a human donor with alopecia areata.

This chain joins TRBV29-1 and TRBJ2-1; no clear D gene. In germline, CDR1 is SQVTM, CDR2 ANQGSEA. The V and J ends lost 3 bases and 2 bases respectively, with 11 bases between them. This CDR3 is built from 14 residues. The chain's CDR3 is CSVDSGFPYNEQFF. The CDR3 coding sequence is TGCAGCGTTGATAGTGGCTTTCCCTACAATGAGCAGTTCTTC.

This clone was seen a few times. The chain recombines TRBV20-1 with TRBJ2-7; D gene unclear. V lost 6 bases, J lost 6 bases, and 9 bases lay in between. CDR3 length: 10 residues. Per germline, CDR1 DFQATT and CDR2 SNEGSKA (reference sequence). The CDR3 DNA follows: TGCAGTGCCGCCCAGAGCGAGCAGTACTTC. It encodes CSAAQSEQYF.

The rearrangement links TRBV6-1 to TRBJ2-3, with 7 bases lining up with TRBD2. Unmatched junction bases numbered 1, after V lost 5 bases and J lost 2 bases. CDR1 is MNHNS, CDR2 SASEGT, per germline. CDR3 length: 13 residues. The CDR3 sequence is CASSRDYTDTQYF. CDR3 nucleotide sequence: TGTGCCAGCAGTCGGGACTACACAGATACGCAGTATTTT.

This clone appeared once. The V call is TRBV9, the J call TRBJ2-3, with D unresolved. Looked up from germline, CDR1 is SGDLS and CDR2 is YYNGEE. With 3 bases removed from V and 2 bases from J, the gap between germline ends came to 13 bases. This CDR3 spans 15 amino acids. The DNA of the CDR3 is TGTGCCAGCAGCGCCCTAGAGCGCACCACAGATACGCAGTATTTT. Its protein product is CASSALERTTDTQYF.

The V and J genes are TRBV4-3 and TRBJ1-6; 8 nucleotides agree with TRBD1. After removal of 0 bases from V and 6 bases from J, the junction contained 4 bases not matched to a gene. The CDR3 runs 16 residues. Per germline, CDR1 LGHNA and CDR2 YSLEER. CDR3 sequence (DNA): TGCGCCAGCAGCCAAGACTGGACAGGGCCTAATTCACCCCTCCACTTT. Translating it yields CASSQDWTGPNSPLHF.

The V call is TRBV4-2, the J call TRBJ2-2; D may be TRBD1 or TRBD2 (5 bases each). This CDR3 comprises 15 residues. Germline assignment: CDR1 LGHNA and CDR2 YNFKEQ. V shed 4 bases and J shed 6 bases, with 15 bases lying between them. The CDR3 nucleotides are TGTGCCAGCAGCCCTCGGGACGTGCGGGCCGGGGAGCTGTTTTTT. Amino acids: CASSPRDVRAGELFF.

This sequence joins TRBV30 and TRBJ2-7; D is undetermined. The germline V and J ends were trimmed by 2 bases and 6 bases, with 8 bases remaining between them. The CDR3 totals 11 residues. Germline V gene sequence: CDR1 GTSNPN, CDR2 SVGIG (reference sequence). The CDR3 nucleotides are TGTGCCTGGAGTAAGGGATTCGAGCAGTACTTC. It translates to CAWSKGFEQYF. The full variable domain, in which reference TRBV30 and TRBJ2-7 provide the parts outside the CDR3, is SQTIHQWPATLVQPVGSPLSLECTVEGTSNPNLYWYRQAAGRGLQLLFYSVGIGQISSEVPQNLSASRPQDRQFILSSKKLLLSDSGFYLCAWSKGFEQYFGPGTRLTVT.

V is TRBV29-1 and J is TRBJ2-3; D possibly corresponds to TRBD2 (5 bases). The V end was cut by 7 bases, the J end by 0 bases, with 11 bases between. Per germline, CDR1 SQVTM and CDR2 ANQGSEA. This CDR3 spans 13 amino acids. In DNA form, the CDR3 reads TGCAGCGGCACTTCGGGGAGCACAGATACGCAGTATTTT. Amino acids: CSGTSGSTDTQYF.

The chain is built from TRBV29-1 and TRBJ2-5; TRBD2 aligns across 10 bases. CDR1 SQVTM and CDR2 ANQGSEA come from the germline V gene. This CDR3 is built from 13 residues. The trim removed 6 bases at V and 3 bases at J, leaving 4 bases unmatched. The CDR3 region has the DNA TGCAGCGTCCCCGGGACTAGCGAAGAGACCCAGTACTTC. The encoded protein is CSVPGTSEETQYF.

This chain joins TRBV29-1 and TRBJ2-7; 10 nucleotides match TRBD1. Germline assignment: CDR1 SQVTM and CDR2 ANQGSEA. CDR3 length: 13 amino acids. The V segment lost 6 bases and the J segment 2 bases; nucleotides outside the gene matches: 4. In DNA form, the CDR3 reads TGCAGCGTCCGGACAGGGGGAGCCTACGAGCAGTACTTC. This encodes CSVRTGGAYEQYF.

This clone has a handful of counts. The rearrangement links TRBV13 to TRBJ1-3, with D possibly TRBD1 on 6 matching bases. Germline CDR1 and CDR2: PRHDT and FYEKMQ (reference sequence). Trimming cost V 6 bases and J 0 bases, with 9 bases left between them. This CDR3 has 14 residues. The CDR3 sequence is CASSRQDSGNTIYF. CDR3 DNA: TGTGCCAGCAGTCGACAGGACTCTGGAAACACCATATATTTT.

This clone was seen a handful of times. CDR3: CSVEDRQDGPDGQFF. The CDR3 nucleotides are TGCAGCGTTGAAGATCGTCAGGACGGGCCCGACGGGCAGTTCTTC. The V gene is TRBV29-1, the J gene TRBJ2-1; D remains unclear. Deletions cut 0 bases from V and 12 bases from J, with 21 bases between. Looked up from germline, CDR1 is SQVTM and CDR2 is ANQGSEA. There are 15 residues in the CDR3.

This sequence joins TRBV2 and TRBJ1-2, with D hard to call. The V end lost 7 bases, the J end lost 2 bases, and 11 bases lay between the germline ends. This CDR3 is built from 13 residues. Per germline, CDR1 SNHLY and CDR2 FYNNEI. The CDR3 here is CASIYAQNYGYTF. CDR3 sequence (DNA): TGTGCCAGCATTTACGCACAGAACTATGGCTACACCTTC.

CDR3 protein: CASSFSSGRQGAQYF. In nucleotides, the CDR3 is TGTGCCAGCAGCTTCTCTAGCGGACGGCAAGGGGCCCAGTACTTC. The chain recombines TRBV7-2 with TRBJ2-5; 7 bases agree with TRBD2. The V gene end was trimmed by 3 bases and the J gene end by 9 bases; junction bases not matched to a gene: 13. The CDR3 is 15 amino acids. CDR1 SGHTA and CDR2 FQGNSA come from the germline V gene.

The V call is TRBV5-1, the J call TRBJ2-7; 8 nucleotides agree with TRBD1. Trimming at V came to 0 bases and at J to 7 bases, leaving 9 bases not matched to a gene. Germline CDR1 is SGHRS and CDR2 is YFSETQ. CDR3 length: 15 amino acids. DNA for the CDR3: TGCGCCAGCAGCTTGGTCAGCGACAGGGGTAAAGAGCAGTACTTC. It yields the protein CASSLVSDRGKEQYF.

V usage is TRBV25-1 and J usage is TRBJ1-6; TRBD1 might be the D (6 bases). The CDR3 totals 14 residues. The V gene lost 6 bases and the J gene lost 7 bases, with 13 bases spanning the gap. CDR1 and CDR2 from the germline V gene are MGHDK and SYGVNS. The CDR3, as DNA: TGTGCCAGCAGGAAGGACAGTGGGAATTCACCCCTCCACTTT. It is translated as CASRKDSGNSPLHF.

This clone was counted once. The chain employs TRBV5-1 and TRBJ1-2; TRBD1 aligns across 9 bases. The CDR3 is 13 amino acids. V lost 3 bases and J lost 6; bases outside the gene matches: 3. The germline CDR1 and CDR2 sequences are SGHRS and YFSETQ. CDR3 sequence: CASSWDRDNGYTF. CDR3 DNA: TGCGCCAGCAGCTGGGACAGGGACAATGGCTACACCTTC.

This clone was counted only a few times. This chain links TRBV28 with TRBJ2-7; possibly TRBD1 for D (6 bases). Looked up from germline, CDR1 is MDHEN and CDR2 is SYDVKM. Trimming removed 3 bases at V and 0 bases at J, with 18 bases between. The CDR3 length is 17 residues. This CDR3 is CASSFIFQGSFSYEQYF. CDR3 DNA sequence: TGTGCCAGCAGTTTTATCTTTCAGGGGTCCTTCTCCTACGAGCAGTACTTC.

This clone was counted a few times. The chain joins TRBV29-1 to TRBJ1-5; 7 bases are a match to TRBD1. Germline V gene data show CDR1 as SQVTM and CDR2 as ANQGSEA. This CDR3 contains 12 residues. J gave up 7 bases and V 7 bases, and 7 bases lay outside the gene matches. The CDR3 reads CSAGGGGQPQHF. CDR3 nucleotides: TGCAGCGCAGGGGGAGGAGGCCAGCCCCAGCATTTT.

Here the CDR3 reads CASMDRVLTLHGYTF. CDR3 bases: TGTGCCAGCATGGACAGGGTCCTTACTTTACATGGCTACACCTTC. The chain recombines TRBV5-6 with TRBJ1-2; 8 nucleotides agree with TRBD1. The CDR3 covers 15 residues. The V gene's germline CDR1 is SGHDT and CDR2 YYEEEE. V lost 6 bases, J lost 6 bases, and 13 bases stayed unmatched.

This chain connects TRBV30 to TRBJ2-7, with a weak D call TRBD1 (6 bases). Trimming took off 5 bases at V and 3 bases at J, with 14 bases between the two ends. CDR1 and CDR2 (germline): GTSNPN, SVGIG (reference sequence). This CDR3 has 13 amino acids. The CDR3 DNA reads as TGTGCCTGGGGTGACCAGGGGTTCTACGAGCAGTACTTC. The encoded protein is CAWGDQGFYEQYF.

V usage is TRBV7-9 and J usage is TRBJ2-5, with no clear D. Trimming left V 5 bases short and J 2 bases short, with 15 bases between. CDR3 length: 15 residues. Germline assignment: CDR1 SEHNR and CDR2 FQNEAQ (reference sequence). The CDR3 coding sequence is TGTGCCAGCAGCCCGCGAGGCGTGGAGCAAGAGACCCAGTACTTC. Protein sequence: CASSPRGVEQETQYF.

This clone was picked up many times. The chain is built from TRBV18 and TRBJ1-5; D ambiguous. The CDR3 is 15 residues long. Deletions cut 5 bases from V and 2 bases from J, with 13 bases between. Germline V gene lookup returns CDR1 KGHSH and CDR2 LQKENI. The CDR3 coding sequence is TGTGCCAGCTCAGAGGCTTTCGGGGGCAATCAGCCCCAGCATTTT. It translates to CASSEAFGGNQPQHF.

The gene calls are TRBV23-1 and TRBJ1-1; D uncertain. TRBV23-1 is marked as an open reading frame, function uncertain. Trimming stripped 8 bases from V and 2 bases from J, with 15 bases between. CDR3 length: 14 residues. The CDR3 DNA reads as TGCGCCAGCCGATGCTACCGGGGAAACACTGAAGCTTTCTTT. Translated: CASRCYRGNTEAFF.